One sample yielded the 13 T cell receptor beta chains listed below, sequenced in a study of shared clonotypes between healthy human individuals. Using immunoSEQ multiplex PCR, the repertoire was profiled, and TCRdb retains in-frame clones only, with some absent. The sample records approximately 320,000 clones, around 86% being singletons. Sequencing input: memory CD8+ T cells sorted from blood. Indicated subset: CD45RO+ cells pooled with CCR7-negative TemRA cells. Receptor source: a man between 18 and 35 years old in good health.

V gene TRBV7-9 combines with J gene TRBJ2-5; 9 bases line up with TRBD2. The CDR3 runs 15 residues. CDR1 and CDR2 from the germline V gene are SEHNR and FQNEAQ (reference sequence). V lost 3 bases and J lost 5; bases outside the gene matches: 7. CDR3: CASSFAAGGPETQYF. As DNA, the CDR3 is TGTGCCAGCAGCTTTGCGGCGGGAGGGCCTGAGACCCAGTACTTC.

The chain is built from TRBV30 and TRBJ2-7; TRBD2 aligns across 9 bases. This CDR3 contains 15 residues. Germline values: CDR1 GTSNPN, CDR2 SVGIG (reference sequence). V lost 2 bases and J lost 4; bases outside the gene matches: 9. This CDR3 reads CAWSSMSSGEYEQYF. CDR3 sequence (DNA): TGTGCCTGGAGTTCTATGTCTAGCGGGGAATACGAGCAGTACTTC.

The rearrangement uses TRBV7-8 and TRBJ1-6; D not resolved. CDR1 and CDR2 (germline): SGHVS, FQNEAQ. The CDR3 totals 13 residues. The V end lost 1 base, the J end lost 10 bases, and 8 bases lay between the germline ends. CDR3 residues: CASSLDPNSPLHF. The CDR3 DNA reads as TGTGCCAGCAGCTTAGATCCTAACTCACCCCTCCACTTT.

This chain connects TRBV10-3 to TRBJ1-5; TRBD1 matches 8 bases. V lost 7 bases, J lost 7 bases, and 9 bases stayed unmatched. CDR1 and CDR2 (germline): ENHRY, SYGVKD. The CDR3 spans 14 residues. CDR3 bases: TGTGCCATCATCACCCGGACAGGGCGGCAGCCCCAGCATTTT. This translates into CAIITRTGRQPQHF.

This clone was recorded once. The genes are TRBV7-8 and TRBJ1-2, with 9 bases lining up with TRBD1. The CDR3 sequence is 14 residues long. J was trimmed by 2 bases and V by 7 bases; bases with no gene match: 5. Germline values: CDR1 SGHVS, CDR2 FQNEAQ. CDR3 loop: CASNPGQGNYGYTF. DNA for the CDR3: TGTGCCAGCAACCCCGGACAGGGGAACTATGGCTACACCTTC.

This rearrangement joins TRBV7-9 to TRBJ1-6; a possible D gene is TRBD1 (6 bases). Germline assignment: CDR1 SEHNR and CDR2 FQNEAQ (reference sequence). V was clipped by 5 bases and J by 10 bases, with 9 bases between them. The CDR3 runs 12 residues. CDR3 nucleotide sequence: TGTGCCAGCAGCCGGACAGACTCACCCCTCCACTTT. This translates into CASSRTDSPLHF.

The chain has TRBV7-8 and TRBJ2-7; D may be TRBD1 (6 bases). The CDR3 extends over 14 amino acids. The germline gives CDR1 SGHVS, CDR2 FQNEAQ. The ends were cut back, 4 bases at V and 0 bases at J, with 10 bases in the middle. CDR3 region: CASSYWDNSYEQYF. The CDR3 DNA is TGTGCCAGCAGCTACTGGGACAACTCCTACGAGCAGTACTTC.

The rearrangement uses TRBV27 and TRBJ2-7; 9 positions match TRBD1. V shed 6 bases and J 2 bases; nucleotides not matched to a gene: 5. Germline loops: CDR1 MNHEY, CDR2 SMNVEV (reference sequence). There are 14 residues in the CDR3. This CDR3 reads CASRDRGITYEQYF. The DNA of the CDR3 is TGTGCCAGCAGGGACAGGGGAATTACCTACGAGCAGTACTTC.

The rearrangement links TRBV27 to TRBJ1-1; D gene uncertain. CDR1 is MNHEY, CDR2 SMNVEV, per germline (reference sequence). V lost 5 bases to trimming and J lost 10 bases, with 20 bases between them. The CDR3 consists of 14 residues. In DNA, the CDR3 is TGTGCCAGCAGTGACCTTGACTCCGACGGCCGAGCTTTCTTT. Translation: CASSDLDSDGRAFF.

This clone occurred once. The junction shows a germline mismatch at one end, possibly a read error. The chain has TRBV11-2 and TRBJ2-1, with 12 bases matching TRBD2. This CDR3 region has 11 residues. Germline loops: CDR1 SGHAT, CDR2 FQNNGV. The CDR3 sequence is CASSLTSGGIF. In DNA, the CDR3 is TGTGCCAGCAGCTTGACTAGCGGGGGAATCTTC.

V and J are TRBV7-9 and TRBJ2-7; possible D gene TRBD1, 6 bases. CDR1 and CDR2 (germline): SEHNR, FQNEAQ (reference sequence). V lost 5 bases, J lost 3 bases, and 17 bases lay in between. CDR3 size: 15 residues. The CDR3 bases are TGTGCCAGCAGCCCGATGGGACAAGGGTTCTACGAGCAGTACTTC. Its protein product is CASSPMGQGFYEQYF.

This chain joins TRBV7-6 and TRBJ2-1; D possibly corresponds to TRBD2 (6 bases). The V end was cut by 4 bases, the J end by 6 bases, with 19 bases between. The germline V gene has CDR1 SGHVS and CDR2 FNYEAQ. CDR3 size: 16 residues. The CDR3: CASSYTPGLAVNEQFF. The DNA of the CDR3 is TGTGCCAGCAGCTATACACCGGGACTGGCCGTCAATGAGCAGTTCTTC.

This clone came up a few times. This sequence joins TRBV6-1 and TRBJ1-1; D possibly corresponds to TRBD1 (5 bases). The CDR3 totals 14 residues. Trimming cost V 7 bases and J 3 bases, with 15 bases left between them. The germline gives CDR1 MNHNS, CDR2 SASEGT. CDR3 nucleotides: TGTGCCAGCACCACGGGGGGAACATACACTGAAGCTTTCTTT. Amino acid sequence: CASTTGGTYTEAFF.